One and the same sample provided the 3 T cell receptor beta chains below, sequenced in a study of regulatory T cells in long-lasting Graves disease. HTBI primers from iRepertoire and Arm-PCR of CDR3 regions yielded the TCR beta libraries. One entry per CDR3 protein, called by TCRdb with MiXCR from the multiplex PCR reads. The sample holds around 500,000 distinct CDR3 sequences; 20% are singletons and the top ten take 7% to 10%. Time point indicated: persistent/refractory GD, antithyroid drugs over 5 years with positive TRAb. There was RNA extracted from PBMCs, and the TCR library was made from it. The sequencing used peripheral blood mononuclear cells (PBMCs), collected when the disease was refractory, from a patient treated with antithyroid drugs. The source is a female donor with Graves disease.

This clonotype was observed a few times. J is TRBJ2-7 and V is TRBV15; D uncertain. This CDR3 contains 15 residues. Germline CDR1 reads LNHNV; CDR2 reads YYDKDF (reference sequence). V was cut by 1 base and J by 5 bases, with 15 bases left in between. Here the CDR3 DNA reads TGTGCCACCAGCAGAGTTGGGTACACATCCAACGAGCAGTACTTC. This codes for CATSRVGYTSNEQYF.

The chain recombines TRBV27 with TRBJ1-1, with D possibly being TRBD1 (5 bases). The CDR3 totals 13 residues. Germline values: CDR1 MNHEY, CDR2 SMNVEV (reference sequence). The V end lost 8 bases, the J end lost 4 bases, and 14 bases lay between the germline ends. The CDR3 nucleotides are TGTGCCAGCCTCGGGGGGGGTCTCACTGAAGCTTTCTTT. Translating gives CASLGGGLTEAFF.

V is TRBV15 and J is TRBJ2-5; 10 bases match TRBD1. With V trimmed by 7 bases and J by 5 bases, 10 bases remained unmatched. CDR1 and CDR2 from the germline V gene are LNHNV and YYDKDF (reference sequence). The CDR3 loop spans 15 amino acids. CDR3 coding DNA: TGTGCCACCATCCCGGGACAGGGGTCCGGCGAGACCCAGTACTTC. Its translation: CATIPGQGSGETQYF.